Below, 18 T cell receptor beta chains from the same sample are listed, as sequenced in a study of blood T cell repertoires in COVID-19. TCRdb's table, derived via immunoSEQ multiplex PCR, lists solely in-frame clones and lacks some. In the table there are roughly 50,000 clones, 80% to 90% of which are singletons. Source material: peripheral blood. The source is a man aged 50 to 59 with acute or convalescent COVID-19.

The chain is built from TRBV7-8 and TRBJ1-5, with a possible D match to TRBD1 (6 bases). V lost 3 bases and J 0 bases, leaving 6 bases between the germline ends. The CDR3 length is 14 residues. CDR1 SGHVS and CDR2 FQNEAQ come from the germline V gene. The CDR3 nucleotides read TGTGCCAGCAGCTTGGACAGTAGCAATCAGCCCCAGCATTTT. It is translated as CASSLDSSNQPQHF. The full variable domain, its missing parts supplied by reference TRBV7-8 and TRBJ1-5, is GAGVSQSPRYKVAKRGQDVALRCDPISGHVSLFWYQQALGQGPEFLTYFQNEAQLDKSGLPSDRFFAERPEGSVSTLKIQRTQQEDSAVYLCASSLDSSNQPQHFGDGTRLSIL.

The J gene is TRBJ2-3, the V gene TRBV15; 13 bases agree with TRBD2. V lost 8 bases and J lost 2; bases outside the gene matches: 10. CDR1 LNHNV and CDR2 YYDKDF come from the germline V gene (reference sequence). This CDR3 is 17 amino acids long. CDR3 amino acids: CATHKPGLAGNTDTQYF. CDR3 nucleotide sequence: TGTGCCACCCATAAACCGGGACTAGCGGGAAACACAGATACGCAGTATTTT.

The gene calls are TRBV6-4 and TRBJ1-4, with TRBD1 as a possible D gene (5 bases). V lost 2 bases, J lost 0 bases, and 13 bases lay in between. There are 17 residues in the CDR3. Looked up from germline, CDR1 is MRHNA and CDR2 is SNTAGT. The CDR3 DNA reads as TGTGCCAGCAGTGACGGACATGGACCCGCAACTAATGAAAAACTGTTTTTT. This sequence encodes CASSDGHGPATNEKLFF.

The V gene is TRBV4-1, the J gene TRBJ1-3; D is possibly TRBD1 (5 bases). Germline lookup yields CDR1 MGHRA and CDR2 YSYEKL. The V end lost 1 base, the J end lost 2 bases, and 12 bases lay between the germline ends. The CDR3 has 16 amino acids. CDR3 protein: CASSQGAGLTGNTIYF. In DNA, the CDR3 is TGCGCCAGCAGCCAAGGGGCGGGACTGACTGGAAACACCATATATTTT.

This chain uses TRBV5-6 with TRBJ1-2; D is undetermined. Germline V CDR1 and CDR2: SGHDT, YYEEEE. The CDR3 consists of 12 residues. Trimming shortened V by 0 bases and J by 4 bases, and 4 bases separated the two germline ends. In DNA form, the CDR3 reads TGTGCCAGCAGCTTGGGAGTCTATGGCTACACCTTC. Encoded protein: CASSLGVYGYTF.

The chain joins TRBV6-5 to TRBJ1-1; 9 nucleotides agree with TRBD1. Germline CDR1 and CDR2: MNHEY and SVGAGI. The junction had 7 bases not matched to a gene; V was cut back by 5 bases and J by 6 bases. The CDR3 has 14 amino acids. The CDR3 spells CASSPLRTGAEAFF. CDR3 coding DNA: TGTGCCAGCAGTCCACTCCGGACAGGGGCTGAAGCTTTCTTT.

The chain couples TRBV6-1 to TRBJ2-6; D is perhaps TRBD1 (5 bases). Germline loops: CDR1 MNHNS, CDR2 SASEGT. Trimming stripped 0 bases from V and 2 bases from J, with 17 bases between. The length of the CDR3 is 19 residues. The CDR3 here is CASSEAKGRALTGANVLTF. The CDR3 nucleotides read TGTGCCAGCAGTGAAGCGAAGGGCAGGGCATTAACTGGGGCCAACGTCCTGACTTTC.

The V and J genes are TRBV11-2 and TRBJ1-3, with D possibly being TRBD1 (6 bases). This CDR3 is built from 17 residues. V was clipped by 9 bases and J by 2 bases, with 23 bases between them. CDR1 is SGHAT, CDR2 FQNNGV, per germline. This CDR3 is CASKAGRGSLPGNTIYF. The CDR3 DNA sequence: TGTGCCAGTAAAGCAGGCAGGGGCTCTCTTCCTGGAAACACCATATATTTT.

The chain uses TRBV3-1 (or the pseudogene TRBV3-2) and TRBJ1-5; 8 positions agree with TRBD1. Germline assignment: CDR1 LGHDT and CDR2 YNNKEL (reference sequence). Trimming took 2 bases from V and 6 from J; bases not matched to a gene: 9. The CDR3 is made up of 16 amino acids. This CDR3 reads CASSQFTSGGGQPQHF. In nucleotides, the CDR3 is TGTGCCAGCAGCCAATTTACCTCAGGGGGCGGTCAGCCCCAGCATTTT.

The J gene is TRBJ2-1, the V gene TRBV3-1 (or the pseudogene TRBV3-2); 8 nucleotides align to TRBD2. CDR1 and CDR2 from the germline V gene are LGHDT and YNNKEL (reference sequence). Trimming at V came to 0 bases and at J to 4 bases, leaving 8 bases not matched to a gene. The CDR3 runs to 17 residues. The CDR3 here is CASSQDLLAEIYNEQFF. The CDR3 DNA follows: TGTGCCAGCAGCCAAGATTTACTAGCGGAAATATACAATGAGCAGTTCTTC.

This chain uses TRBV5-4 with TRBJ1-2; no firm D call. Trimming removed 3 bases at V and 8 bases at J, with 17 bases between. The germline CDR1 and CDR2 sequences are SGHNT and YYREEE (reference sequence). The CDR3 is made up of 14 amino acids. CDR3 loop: CASSSISGVGGYTF. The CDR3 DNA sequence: TGTGCCAGCAGCTCCATCTCCGGGGTGGGGGGCTACACCTTC. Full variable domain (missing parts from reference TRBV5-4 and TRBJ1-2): ETGVTQSPTHLIKTRGQQVTLRCSSQSGHNTVSWYQQALGQGPQFIFQYYREEENGRGNFPPRFSGLQFPNYSSELNVNALELDDSALYLCASSSISGVGGYTFGSGTRLTVV.

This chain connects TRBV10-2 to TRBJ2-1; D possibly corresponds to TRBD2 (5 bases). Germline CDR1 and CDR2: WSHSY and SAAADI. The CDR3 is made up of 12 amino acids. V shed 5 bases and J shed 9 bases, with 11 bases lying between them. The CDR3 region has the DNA TGCGCCAGCAGTAGTAGTAGCGCTGAGCAGTTCTTC. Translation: CASSSSSAEQFF.

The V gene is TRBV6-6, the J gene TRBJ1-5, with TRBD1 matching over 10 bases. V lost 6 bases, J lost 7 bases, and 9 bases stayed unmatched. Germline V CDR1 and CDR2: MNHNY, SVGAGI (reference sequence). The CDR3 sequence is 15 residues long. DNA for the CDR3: TGTGCCAGCAGCTCTGACAGGGGGCGCAGGCAGCCCCAGCATTTT. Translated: CASSSDRGRRQPQHF.

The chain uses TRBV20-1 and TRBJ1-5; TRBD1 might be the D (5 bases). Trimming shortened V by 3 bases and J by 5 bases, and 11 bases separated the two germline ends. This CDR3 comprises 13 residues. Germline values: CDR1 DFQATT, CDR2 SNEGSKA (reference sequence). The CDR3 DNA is TGCAGTGCTAGTTGGCAGGGTGATCAGCCCCAGCATTTT. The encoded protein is CSASWQGDQPQHF.

The CDR3 loop reads CASSLLGLTLRSGANVLTF. For the CDR3, the DNA is TGTGCCAGCAGTTTACTGGGCCTGACACTCCGCTCTGGGGCCAACGTCCTGACTTTC. The chain combines TRBV28 with TRBJ2-6; D gene ambiguous. V lost 2 bases to trimming and J lost 0 bases, with 17 bases between them. The CDR3 runs to 19 residues. Germline CDR1 MDHEN, CDR2 SYDVKM. Full variable domain (rest looked up from reference TRBV28 and TRBJ2-6): DVKVTQSSRYLVKRTGEKVFLECVQDMDHENMFWYRQDPGLGLRLIYFSYDVKMKEKGDIPEGYSVSREKKERFSLILESASTNQTSMYLCASSLLGLTLRSGANVLTFGAGSRLTVL.

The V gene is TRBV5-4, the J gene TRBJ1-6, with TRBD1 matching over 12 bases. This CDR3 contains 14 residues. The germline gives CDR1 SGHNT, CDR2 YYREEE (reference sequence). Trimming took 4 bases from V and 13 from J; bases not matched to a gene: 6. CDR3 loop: CASSRGTGGSPLHF. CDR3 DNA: TGTGCCAGCAGCCGCGGGACAGGGGGCTCCCCCCTCCACTTT. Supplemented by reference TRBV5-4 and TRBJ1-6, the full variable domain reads ETGVTQSPTHLIKTRGQQVTLRCSSQSGHNTVSWYQQALGQGPQFIFQYYREEENGRGNFPPRFSGLQFPNYSSELNVNALELDDSALYLCASSRGTGGSPLHFGNGTRLTVT.

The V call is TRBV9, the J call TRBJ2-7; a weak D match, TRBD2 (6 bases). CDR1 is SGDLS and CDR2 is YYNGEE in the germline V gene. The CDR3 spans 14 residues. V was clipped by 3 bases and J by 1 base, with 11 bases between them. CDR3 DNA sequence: TGTGCCAGCAGCGGGGGGGACGTTTCCTACGAGCAGTACTTC. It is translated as CASSGGDVSYEQYF.

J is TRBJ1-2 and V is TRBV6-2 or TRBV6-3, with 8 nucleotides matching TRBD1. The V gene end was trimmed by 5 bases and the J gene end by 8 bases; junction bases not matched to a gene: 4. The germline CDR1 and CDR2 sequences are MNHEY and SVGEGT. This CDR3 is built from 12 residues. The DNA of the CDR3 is TGTGCCAGCAGTAGGACAGGGCACGGCTACACCTTC. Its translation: CASSRTGHGYTF.